The subject of this entry is one TCR beta chain. The antigen is unknown. Since a much larger clone is just one base distant, this may be a read error. Primers used in a second PCR of about 7 to 12 cycles were a sample-barcoded 5' primer and a J-beta primer mix. Via MiXCR, TCRdb re-called the 5' RACE reads, giving one row per CDR3 protein. Of fewer than 1,000,000 distinct CDR3 sequences in the sample, under 45% were seen once. These data come from a study of blood T cells in healthy people across ages. Findings and limits, study-wide: Those diversity estimates obtained from one million T cells were thought to be underestimates. Roughly linear declines in TCR beta diversity per million T cells occurred with age. Any conclusive comparison of naive versus antigen-experienced cells was prevented by using unsorted PBMCs.

Approximately 10 milliliters was the volume of peripheral blood drawn from each donor. CDR1 is SQVTM and CDR2 is ANQGSEA in the germline V gene. Trimming left V 6 bases short and J 2 bases short, with 16 bases between. The CDR3 loop spans 14 amino acids. V is TRBV29-1 and J is TRBJ2-5, with D perhaps matching TRBD1 or TRBD2 (5 bases each). The sequence was collected from a man aged 60 to 75 in good health. Material for sequencing was blood. Here the CDR3 reads CSVLGDLPQETQYF. CDR3 DNA sequence: TGCAGCGTCCTCGGGGACCTACCTCAAGAGACCCAGTACTTC.